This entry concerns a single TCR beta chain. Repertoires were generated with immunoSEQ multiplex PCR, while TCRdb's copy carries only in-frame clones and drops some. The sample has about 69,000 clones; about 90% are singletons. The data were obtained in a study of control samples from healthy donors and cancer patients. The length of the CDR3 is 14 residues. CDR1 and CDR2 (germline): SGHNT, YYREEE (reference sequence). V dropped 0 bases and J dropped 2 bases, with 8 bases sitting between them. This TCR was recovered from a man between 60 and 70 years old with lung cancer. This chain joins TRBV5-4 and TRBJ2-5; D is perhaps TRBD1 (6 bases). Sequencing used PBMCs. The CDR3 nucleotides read TGTGCCAGCAGCTTGGCAGGGACACAAGAGACCCAGTACTTC. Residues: CASSLAGTQETQYF.